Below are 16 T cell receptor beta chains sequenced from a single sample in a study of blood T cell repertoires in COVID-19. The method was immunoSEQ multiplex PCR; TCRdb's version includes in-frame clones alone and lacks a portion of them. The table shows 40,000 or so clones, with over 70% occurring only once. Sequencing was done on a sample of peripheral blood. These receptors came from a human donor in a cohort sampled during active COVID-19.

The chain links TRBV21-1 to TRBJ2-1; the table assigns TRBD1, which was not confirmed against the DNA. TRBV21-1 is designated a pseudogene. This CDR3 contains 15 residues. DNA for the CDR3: TGTGCCAGCCCGAACCATCGGGACAGGGTCAATGAGCAGTTCTTC. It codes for CASPNHRDRVNEQFF.

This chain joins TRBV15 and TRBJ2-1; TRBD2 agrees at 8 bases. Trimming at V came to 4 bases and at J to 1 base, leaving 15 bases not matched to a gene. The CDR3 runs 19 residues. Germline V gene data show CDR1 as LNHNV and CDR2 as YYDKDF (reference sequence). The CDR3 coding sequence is TGTGCCACCAGCAACACGCGGGGCGGGAGGTCTCGGTCCTACAATGAGCAGTTCTTC. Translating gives CATSNTRGGRSRSYNEQFF.

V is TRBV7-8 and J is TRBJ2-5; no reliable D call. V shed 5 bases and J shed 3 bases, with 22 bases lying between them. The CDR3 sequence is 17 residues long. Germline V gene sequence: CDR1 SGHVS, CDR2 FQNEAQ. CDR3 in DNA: TGTGCCAGCAGCCCACTGGCAGATAAGCGTCCGAAAGAGACCCAGTACTTC. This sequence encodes CASSPLADKRPKETQYF.

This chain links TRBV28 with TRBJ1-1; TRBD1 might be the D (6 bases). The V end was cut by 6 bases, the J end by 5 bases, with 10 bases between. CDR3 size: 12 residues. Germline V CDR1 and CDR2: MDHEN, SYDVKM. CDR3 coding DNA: TGTGCCAGCAGACAGGGTCGGACTGAAGCTTTCTTT. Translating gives CASRQGRTEAFF.

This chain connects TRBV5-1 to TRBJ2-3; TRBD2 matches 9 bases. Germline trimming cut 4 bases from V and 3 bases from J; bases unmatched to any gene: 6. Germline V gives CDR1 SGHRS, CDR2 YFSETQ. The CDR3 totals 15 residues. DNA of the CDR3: TGCGCCAGCAGCATTTTTAGCGGGAGTACAGATACGCAGTATTTT. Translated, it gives CASSIFSGSTDTQYF.

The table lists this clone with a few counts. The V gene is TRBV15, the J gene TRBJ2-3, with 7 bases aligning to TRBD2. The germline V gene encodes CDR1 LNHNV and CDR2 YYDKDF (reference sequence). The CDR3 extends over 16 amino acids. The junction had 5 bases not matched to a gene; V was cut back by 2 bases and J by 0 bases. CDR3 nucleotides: TGTGCCACCAGCAGAAGAAGCGGGATGAGCACAGATACGCAGTATTTT. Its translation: CATSRRSGMSTDTQYF.

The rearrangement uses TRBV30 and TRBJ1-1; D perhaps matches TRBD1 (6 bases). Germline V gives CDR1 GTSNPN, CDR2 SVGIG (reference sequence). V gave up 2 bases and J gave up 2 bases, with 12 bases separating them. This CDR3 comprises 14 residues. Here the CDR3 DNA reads TGTGCCTGGAGTTTGACAGGTTTTAACACTGAAGCTTTCTTT. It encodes CAWSLTGFNTEAFF.

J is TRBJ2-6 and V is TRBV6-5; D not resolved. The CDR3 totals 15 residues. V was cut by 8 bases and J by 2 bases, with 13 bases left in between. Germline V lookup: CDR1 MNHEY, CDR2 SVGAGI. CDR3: CASSLRSTGANVLTF. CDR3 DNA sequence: TGTGCCAGCTCCCTGCGTTCGACTGGGGCCAACGTCCTGACTTTC.

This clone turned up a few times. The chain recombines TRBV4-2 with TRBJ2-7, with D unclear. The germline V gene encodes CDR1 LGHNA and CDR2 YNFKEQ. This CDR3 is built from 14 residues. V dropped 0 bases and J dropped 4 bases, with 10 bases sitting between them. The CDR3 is CASSQERRSYEQYF. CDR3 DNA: TGTGCCAGCAGCCAAGAGAGGCGATCATACGAGCAGTACTTC.

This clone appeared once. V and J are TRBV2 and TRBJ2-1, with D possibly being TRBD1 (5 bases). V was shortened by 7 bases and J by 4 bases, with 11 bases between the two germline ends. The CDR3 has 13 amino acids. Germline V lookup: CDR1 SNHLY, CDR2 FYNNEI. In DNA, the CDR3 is TGTGCCAGCACGCGGACAACATACAATGAGCAGTTCTTC. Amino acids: CASTRTTYNEQFF.

The CDR3 coding sequence is TGTGCCACCAGCGCAGTGACAGGGGGACAGCCCCAGCATTTT. This encodes CATSAVTGGQPQHF. This rearrangement joins TRBV15 to TRBJ1-5, with 9 bases identical to TRBD1. The CDR3 loop spans 14 amino acids. The V and J ends lost 5 bases and 7 bases, in that order; junction bases with no gene match: 6. The V gene's germline CDR1 is LNHNV and CDR2 YYDKDF (reference sequence).

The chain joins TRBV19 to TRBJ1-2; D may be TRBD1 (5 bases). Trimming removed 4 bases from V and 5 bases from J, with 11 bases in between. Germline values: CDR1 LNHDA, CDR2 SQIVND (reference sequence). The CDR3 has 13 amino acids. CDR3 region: CASSTTGLYGYTF. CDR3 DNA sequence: TGTGCCAGTAGTACCACAGGCCTATATGGCTACACCTTC.

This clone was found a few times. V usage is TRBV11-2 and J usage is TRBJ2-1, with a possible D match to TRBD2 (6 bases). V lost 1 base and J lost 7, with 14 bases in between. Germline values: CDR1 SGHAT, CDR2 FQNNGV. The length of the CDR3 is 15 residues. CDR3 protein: CASSLVRARGNEQFF. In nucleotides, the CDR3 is TGTGCCAGCAGCTTAGTGCGGGCCCGGGGGAATGAGCAGTTCTTC.

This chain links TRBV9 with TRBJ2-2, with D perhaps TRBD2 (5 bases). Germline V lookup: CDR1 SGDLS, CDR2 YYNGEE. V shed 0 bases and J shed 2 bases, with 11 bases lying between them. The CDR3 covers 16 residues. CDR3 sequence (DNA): TGTGCCAGCAGCGTAGTCCCAGCGGCAAACACCGGGGAGCTGTTTTTT. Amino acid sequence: CASSVVPAANTGELFF.

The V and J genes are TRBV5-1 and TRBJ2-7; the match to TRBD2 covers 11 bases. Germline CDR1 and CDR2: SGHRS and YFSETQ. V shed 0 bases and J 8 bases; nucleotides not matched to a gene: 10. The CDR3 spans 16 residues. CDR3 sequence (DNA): TGCGCCAGCAGCTTGGGACTAGCGGGACCCATTGAAAAGCAGTACTTC. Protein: CASSLGLAGPIEKQYF.

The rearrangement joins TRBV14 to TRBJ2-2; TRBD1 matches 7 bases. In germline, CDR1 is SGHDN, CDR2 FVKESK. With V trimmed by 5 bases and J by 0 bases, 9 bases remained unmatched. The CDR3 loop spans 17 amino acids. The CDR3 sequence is CASSTRGPASNTGELFF. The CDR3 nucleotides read TGTGCCAGCAGCACAAGGGGGCCGGCTTCGAACACCGGGGAGCTGTTTTTT.